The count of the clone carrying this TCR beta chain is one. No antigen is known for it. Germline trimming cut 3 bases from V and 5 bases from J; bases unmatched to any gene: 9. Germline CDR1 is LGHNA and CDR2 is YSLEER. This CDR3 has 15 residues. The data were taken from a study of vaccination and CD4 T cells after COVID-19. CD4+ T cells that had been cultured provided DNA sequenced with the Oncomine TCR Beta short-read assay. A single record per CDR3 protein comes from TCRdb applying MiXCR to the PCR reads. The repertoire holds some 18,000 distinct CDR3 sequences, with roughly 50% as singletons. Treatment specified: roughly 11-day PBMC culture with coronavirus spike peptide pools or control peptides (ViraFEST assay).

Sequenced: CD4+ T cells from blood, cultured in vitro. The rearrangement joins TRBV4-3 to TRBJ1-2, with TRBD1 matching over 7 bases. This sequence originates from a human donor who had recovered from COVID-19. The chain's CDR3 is CASSQKPQGWYGYTF. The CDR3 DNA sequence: TGCGCCAGCAGCCAGAAGCCACAGGGGTGGTATGGCTACACCTTC.